The subject of this entry is one T cell receptor (beta chain). Antigen: not known. A much more abundant neighbour one base away suggests this may be a read error. J was trimmed by 1 base and V by 3 bases; bases with no gene match: 5. The V gene's germline CDR1 is LNHDA and CDR2 SQIVND (reference sequence). CDR3 length equals 15 residues. This sample is part of a study of glioma-infiltrating T cells. Amplification of TCR alpha and beta CDR3 regions from RNA used iRepertoire nested multiplex PCR. TCRdb analysed the multiplex PCR reads with MiXCR anew, one entry per CDR3 protein. The sample includes roughly 100,000 distinct CDR3 sequences, around 28% of them seen just once. Findings and limits, study-wide: Above-expected tissue-blood divergence occurred in all gliomas, most in low-grade ones. CDR3 overlap between tissue and blood was very small.

The sequence came from a human donor with low-grade glioma or glioblastoma, undergoing nonglioma brain surgery, or in good health (not recorded which). Sample: glioma tissue, nonneoplastic brain tissue, or PBMCs (not recorded which). This chain links TRBV19 with TRBJ2-5, with 7 bases identical to TRBD2. As DNA, the CDR3 is TGTGCCAGTAGTATTCCGGGAGGACTCCAAGAGACCCAGTACTTC. It translates to CASSIPGGLQETQYF. Complete variable domain (other parts from reference TRBV19 and TRBJ2-5): DGGITQSPKYLFRKEGQNVTLSCEQNLNHDAMYWYRQDPGQGLRLIYYSQIVNDFQKGDIAEGYSVSREKKESFPLTVTSAQKNPTAFYLCASSIPGGLQETQYFGPGTRLLVL.